This is a list of T cell receptor beta chains from one sample in a study of blood T cell repertoires in COVID-19. TCRdb's copy holds only in-frame clones and misses some; the assay was immunoSEQ multiplex PCR. The sample contains about 27,000 clones, 92% of which appear only once. Sequencing was performed on peripheral blood. These receptors all come from a human donor in a cohort sampled during active COVID-19. Both conserved end residues are part of each CDR3. D genes are given only for firm matches. The listing skips clone size in some rows; elsewhere it reads once, few, many or a size class.

j_call | cdr3_length | v_call | d_call | clone_size | cdr3_aa | cdr3_nt
TRBJ1-2 | 17 | TRBV18 | TRBD1 | NA | CASSPVLGQNSNYGYTF | TGTGCCAGCTCACCAGTTTTGGGACAGAATTCTAACTATGGCTACACCTTC
TRBJ2-2 | 14 | TRBV10-1 | TRBD1 | few | CASRDRVVTRELFF | TGCGCCAGCAGAGACAGGGTTGTGACCCGGGAGCTGTTTTTT
TRBJ2-5 | 13 | TRBV6-5 | TRBD1 | NA | CASSPDREETQYF | TGTGCCAGCAGTCCGGACAGGGAGGAGACCCAGTACTTC
TRBJ1-6 | 16 | TRBV14 | TRBD1 | NA | CASSQAPGQGNSPLHF | TGTGCCAGCAGCCAAGCTCCGGGACAGGGGAATTCACCCCTCCACTTT
TRBJ2-6 | 11 | TRBV28 | NA | NA | CASSSPNVLTF | TGTGCCAGCAGTTCCCCTAACGTCCTGACTTTC
TRBJ1-5 | 15 | TRBV27 | TRBD1 | NA | CASSSLGTVNQPQHF | TGTGCCAGCAGTTCCTTGGGGACAGTCAATCAGCCCCAGCATTTT
TRBJ2-5 | 19 | TRBV3-1/TRBV3-2 | TRBD1 | NA | CASSQGFRGLYTKEETQYF | TGTGCCAGCAGCCAAGGTTTCAGGGGGCTATACACAAAGGAAGAGACCCAGTACTTC
TRBJ1-2 | 13 | TRBV12-3/TRBV12-4 | NA | NA | CASSSDSFYGYTF | TGTGCCAGCAGCTCTGACAGCTTCTATGGCTACACCTTC
TRBJ2-3 | 15 | TRBV5-1 | TRBD1 | NA | CASSRTGDGADTQYF | TGCGCCAGCAGCAGGACAGGGGACGGAGCAGATACGCAGTATTTT
TRBJ2-3 | 15 | TRBV10-1 | NA | NA | CASRIGGPNTDTQYF | TGCGCCAGCAGGATCGGGGGGCCTAACACAGATACGCAGTATTTT
TRBJ1-1 | 13 | TRBV5-4 | TRBD1 | NA | CASNRGANTEAFF | TGTGCCAGCAACAGGGGGGCGAACACTGAAGCTTTCTTT
TRBJ2-6 | 18 | TRBV7-2 | TRBD1 | NA | CASSSAGQGVAGANVLTF | TGTGCCAGCAGCTCGGCGGGACAGGGGGTGGCTGGGGCCAACGTCCTGACTTTC
TRBJ1-3 | 16 | TRBV10-3 | NA | NA | CAISAGKQSSGNTIYF | TGTGCCATCAGTGCAGGGAAACAGAGCTCTGGAAACACCATATATTTT
TRBJ1-5 | 12 | TRBV5-8 | NA | NA | CASSSGAQPQHF | TGTGCCAGCAGCTCCGGTGCCCAGCCCCAGCATTTT
TRBJ1-6 | 16 | TRBV5-6 | NA | NA | CASSLAGSSYNSPLHF | TGTGCCAGCAGCTTGGCGGGGAGCTCCTATAATTCACCCCTCCACTTT
TRBJ2-5 | 12 | TRBV6-5 | NA | NA | CASSRRVETQYF | TGTGCCAGCAGTCGCAGGGTGGAGACCCAGTACTTC
TRBJ2-2 | 14 | TRBV3-1/TRBV3-2 | TRBD1 | NA | CASSSTGVAGELFF | TGTGCCAGCTCTTCGACAGGGGTGGCCGGGGAGCTGTTTTTT
TRBJ2-3 | 15 | TRBV4-2 | TRBD2 | NA | CASSRTGGGTDTQYF | TGTGCCAGCAGCCGAACGGGGGGGGGCACAGATACGCAGTATTTT
TRBJ1-1 | 16 | TRBV15 | TRBD1 | NA | CATSRDLGQGATEAFF | TGTGCCACCAGCAGAGATCTAGGACAGGGGGCCACTGAAGCTTTCTTT
TRBJ2-5 | 16 | TRBV4-1 | TRBD2 | NA | CASSRRTSGGLETQYF | TGCGCCAGCAGCCGCCGGACTAGCGGGGGGCTGGAGACCCAGTACTTC
TRBJ2-3 | 16 | TRBV5-1 | TRBD2 | NA | CASSFGSGARTDTQYF | TGCGCCAGCAGCTTCGGTAGCGGGGCTCGCACAGATACGCAGTATTTT
TRBJ2-7 | 15 | TRBV7-8 | TRBD1 | NA | CASSWGTGSSYEQYF | TGTGCCAGCAGCTGGGGGACAGGCAGCTCCTACGAGCAGTACTTC
TRBJ2-1 | 18 | TRBV6-1 | TRBD2 | NA | CASSEAGRRGGIYNEQFF | TGTGCCAGCAGTGAAGCGGGGAGGCGGGGGGGAATCTACAATGAGCAGTTCTTC
TRBJ2-1 | 15 | TRBV28 | TRBD2 | NA | CASRGGGSSYNEQFF | TGTGCCAGCAGAGGCGGCGGGAGCTCCTACAATGAGCAGTTCTTC
TRBJ1-1 | 14 | TRBV6-6 | NA | once | CASSRSYAATEAFF | TGTGCCAGCAGTCGATCCTACGCTGCGACTGAAGCTTTCTTT
TRBJ2-5 | 16 | TRBV7-2 | TRBD1 | NA | CASSLVWTGVQETQYF | TGTGCCAGCAGCTTAGTGTGGACAGGGGTTCAAGAGACCCAGTACTTC
TRBJ2-5 | 14 | TRBV19 | NA | NA | CASSIARGQETQYF | TGTGCCAGTAGTATAGCTAGGGGCCAAGAGACCCAGTACTTC
TRBJ2-7 | 16 | TRBV6-1 | NA | NA | CASSELKTVLSYEQYF | TGTGCCAGCAGTGAACTGAAAACAGTCCTCTCCTACGAGCAGTACTTC
TRBJ1-4 | 17 | TRBV13 | NA | NA | CASSLGLSGPTNEKLFF | TGTGCCAGCAGCTTAGGCCTCTCCGGTCCGACTAATGAAAAACTGTTTTTT
TRBJ1-1 | 18 | TRBV24-1 | NA | NA | CATSDLLLVRSVNTEAFF | TGTGCCACCAGTGATTTGCTTCTTGTTCGGTCTGTGAACACTGAAGCTTTCTTT
TRBJ1-1 | 14 | TRBV5-8 | NA | NA | CASSLGTDHTEAFF | TGTGCCAGCAGCTTGGGGACAGACCACACTGAAGCTTTCTTT
TRBJ2-5 | 16 | TRBV12-5 | NA | NA | CASGQGLGRGQETQYF | TGTGCTAGTGGCCAGGGACTGGGGAGGGGGCAAGAGACCCAGTACTTC